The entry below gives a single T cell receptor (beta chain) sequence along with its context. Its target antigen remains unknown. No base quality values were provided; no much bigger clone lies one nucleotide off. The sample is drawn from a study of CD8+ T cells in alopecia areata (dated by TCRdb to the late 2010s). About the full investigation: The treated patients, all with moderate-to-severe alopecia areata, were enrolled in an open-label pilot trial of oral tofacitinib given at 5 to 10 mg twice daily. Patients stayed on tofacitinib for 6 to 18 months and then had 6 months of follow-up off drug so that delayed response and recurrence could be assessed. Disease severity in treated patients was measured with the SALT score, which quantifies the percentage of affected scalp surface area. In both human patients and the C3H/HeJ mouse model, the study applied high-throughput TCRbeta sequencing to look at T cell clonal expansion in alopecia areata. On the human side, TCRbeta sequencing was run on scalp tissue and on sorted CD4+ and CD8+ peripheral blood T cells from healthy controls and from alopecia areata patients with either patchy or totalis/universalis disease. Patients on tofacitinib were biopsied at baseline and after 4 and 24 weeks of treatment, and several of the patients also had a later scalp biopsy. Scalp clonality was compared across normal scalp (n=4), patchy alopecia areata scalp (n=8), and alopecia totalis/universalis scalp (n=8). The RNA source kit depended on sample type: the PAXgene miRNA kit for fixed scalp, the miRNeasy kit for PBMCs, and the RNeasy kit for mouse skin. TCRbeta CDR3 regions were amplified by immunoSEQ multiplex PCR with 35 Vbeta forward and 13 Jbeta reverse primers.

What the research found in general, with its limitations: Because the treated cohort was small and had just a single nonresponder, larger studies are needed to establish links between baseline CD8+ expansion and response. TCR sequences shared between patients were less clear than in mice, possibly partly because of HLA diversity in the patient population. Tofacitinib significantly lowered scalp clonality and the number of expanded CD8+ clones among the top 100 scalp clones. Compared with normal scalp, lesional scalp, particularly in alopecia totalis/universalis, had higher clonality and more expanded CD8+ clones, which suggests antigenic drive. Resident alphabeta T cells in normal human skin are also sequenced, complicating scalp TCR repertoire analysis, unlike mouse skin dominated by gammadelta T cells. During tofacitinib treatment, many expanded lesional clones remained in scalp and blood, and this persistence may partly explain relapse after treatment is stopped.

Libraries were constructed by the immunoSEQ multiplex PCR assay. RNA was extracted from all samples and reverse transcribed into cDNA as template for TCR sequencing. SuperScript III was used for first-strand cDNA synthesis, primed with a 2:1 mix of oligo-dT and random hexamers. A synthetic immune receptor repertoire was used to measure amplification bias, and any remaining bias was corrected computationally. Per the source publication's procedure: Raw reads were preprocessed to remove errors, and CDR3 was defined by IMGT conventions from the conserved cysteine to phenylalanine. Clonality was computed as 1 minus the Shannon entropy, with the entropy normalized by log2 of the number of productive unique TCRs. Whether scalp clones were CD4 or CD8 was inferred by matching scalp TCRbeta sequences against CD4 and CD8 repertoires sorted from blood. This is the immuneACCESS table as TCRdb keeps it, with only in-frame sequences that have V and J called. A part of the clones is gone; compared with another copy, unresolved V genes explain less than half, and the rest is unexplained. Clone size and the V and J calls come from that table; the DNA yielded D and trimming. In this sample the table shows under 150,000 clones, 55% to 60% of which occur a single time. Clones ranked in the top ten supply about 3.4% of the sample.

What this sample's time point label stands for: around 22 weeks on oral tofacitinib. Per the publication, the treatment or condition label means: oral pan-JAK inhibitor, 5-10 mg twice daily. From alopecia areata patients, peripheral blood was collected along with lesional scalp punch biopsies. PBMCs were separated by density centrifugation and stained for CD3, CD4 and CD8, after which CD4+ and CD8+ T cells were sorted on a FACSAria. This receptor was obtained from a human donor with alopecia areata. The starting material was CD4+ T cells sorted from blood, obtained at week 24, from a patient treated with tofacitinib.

Read as DNA, the sequence is TGTGCCTGGAGTGGGGGACAGGGGGTACCCCTCCACTTT. Its translation reads: CAWSGGQGVPLHF. This receptor chain uses TRBV30 and TRBJ1-6; TRBD1 aligns with 11 central bases. V is cut back by 1 base and J by 12 bases, with 2 bases in the junction unmatched. In the germline V gene (reference sequence), CDR1 corresponds to GTSNPN and CDR2 to SVGIG. From cysteine to phenylalanine, the CDR3 is 13 amino acids long. This entry keeps only the CDR3 DNA: 39 bases, framed from base 1.